The 29 T cell receptor beta chains below were found in one sample sequenced in a study of cytomegalovirus exposure and HLA in healthy donors. The study ran its PCR with 60 Vbeta and 13 Jbeta primers. Generated by immunoSEQ multiplex PCR, the TCRdb table keeps only in-frame clones and is missing some. Found here are about 120,000 clones, about 81% of them singletons; the top ten hold 1.5% to 2%. Material for sequencing was PBMCs. Receptor source: a man aged 35-49 years in good health and CMV-seronegative.

J is TRBJ2-2 and V is TRBV21-1; TRBD2 was called by the table and not checked on the DNA. TRBV21-1 is annotated as a pseudogene. CDR3 length: 18 amino acids. The CDR3 is CASSKGTSGVPNTGELFF. In DNA, the CDR3 is TGTGCCAGCAGCAAAGGGACTAGCGGGGTTCCCAACACCGGGGAGCTGTTTTTT.

The chain links TRBV18 to TRBJ2-7; TRBD1 aligns across 9 bases. After removal of 5 bases from V and 7 bases from J, the junction contained 12 bases not matched to a gene. The V gene's germline CDR1 is KGHSH and CDR2 LQKENI. This CDR3 has 15 amino acids. CDR3 amino acids: CASSVFRDRAGEQYF. CDR3 bases: TGTGCCAGCTCAGTCTTTCGGGACAGGGCGGGGGAGCAGTACTTC.

With regard to this clone: One junction end disagrees with the germline gene, perhaps due to a read error. The chain carries TRBV5-1 and TRBJ1-1, with D uncertain. Germline CDR1 and CDR2: SGHRS and YFSETQ. This CDR3 is 13 amino acids long. The CDR3 loop is CASSSPAGNEAFF. The CDR3 DNA follows: TGTGCCAGCAGCTCCCCTGCGGGGAATGAAGCTTTCTTT.

This clone was seen a few times. The chain has TRBV7-9 and TRBJ2-1; 10 nucleotides align to TRBD2. Germline CDR1 reads SEHNR; CDR2 reads FQNEAQ (reference sequence). The CDR3 totals 16 residues. V lost 6 bases and J lost 7; bases outside the gene matches: 12. The CDR3 coding sequence is TGTGCCAGCAGACCGACGGCGCAGCGGGAGGGGAATGAGCAGTTCTTC. Encoded protein: CASRPTAQREGNEQFF.

This clone showed up just once. The chain carries TRBV30 and TRBJ1-2; the D is unclear. The CDR3 loop spans 16 amino acids. Trimming took 0 bases from V and 5 from J, leaving 19 bases between them. The germline V gene has CDR1 GTSNPN and CDR2 SVGIG (reference sequence). DNA for the CDR3: TGTGCCTGGAGTGTCCTAAGCGCTCCCGCCGGGTATGGCTACACCTTC. It translates to CAWSVLSAPAGYGYTF.

As regards this clone: One end of the junction does not line up with germline, which may come from a read error. The chain is built from TRBV29-1 and TRBJ2-7; D is possibly TRBD2 (5 bases). CDR1 and CDR2 (germline): SQVTM, ANQGSEA. This CDR3 is 14 amino acids long. The CDR3 DNA reads as TGCAGCGTAGAAGTGTCCCGGACTGATTACGAGCAGTACTTC. This gives the protein CSVEVSRTDYEQYF.

The V gene is TRBV7-2, the J gene TRBJ1-2, with a tentative D call TRBD1 (6 bases). Trimming shortened V by 2 bases and J by 5 bases, and 15 bases separated the two germline ends. Germline V gives CDR1 SGHTA, CDR2 FQGNSA. CDR3 length: 15 amino acids. The CDR3 protein is CASSLYEGGKYGYTF. As DNA, the CDR3 is TGTGCCAGCAGCTTATATGAAGGGGGAAAGTATGGCTACACCTTC.

V is TRBV4-1 and J is TRBJ1-5, with D maybe TRBD1 (6 bases). V lost 0 bases, J lost 7 bases, and 19 bases lay in between. The CDR3 loop spans 17 amino acids. The germline gives CDR1 MGHRA, CDR2 YSYEKL. CDR3 loop: CASSQDSGGPGGQPQHF. The CDR3, as DNA: TGCGCCAGCAGCCAAGATTCCGGGGGGCCGGGGGGACAGCCCCAGCATTTT.

This clone showed up just once. The chain employs TRBV18 and TRBJ2-5, with D perhaps TRBD1 (6 bases). Deletions cut 5 bases from V and 3 bases from J, with 19 bases between. This CDR3 contains 16 residues. Per germline, CDR1 KGHSH and CDR2 LQKENI. DNA for the CDR3: TGTGCCAGCTCATCCCGACAGGTTGTTGTGAAAGAGACCCAGTACTTC. Amino acids: CASSSRQVVVKETQYF.

The J gene is TRBJ2-2, the V gene TRBV11-2; 12 bases fit TRBD1. CDR1 is SGHAT, CDR2 FQNNGV, per germline. V trimming: 0 bases; J trimming: 7 bases; junction bases outside the gene matches: 3. CDR3 size: 16 residues. The CDR3 region is CASSLDGTGGGGELFF. CDR3 sequence (DNA): TGTGCCAGCAGCTTAGATGGGACAGGGGGCGGCGGGGAGCTGTTTTTT.

The chain uses TRBV7-2 and TRBJ1-5; a possible D gene is TRBD1 (5 bases). V lost 6 bases and J 2 bases, leaving 11 bases between the germline ends. Looked up from germline, CDR1 is SGHTA and CDR2 is FQGNSA. The CDR3 is made up of 14 amino acids. The CDR3 DNA follows: TGTGCCAGCAGGATCGGGGGGGGCAATCAGCCCCAGCATTTT. Amino acid sequence: CASRIGGGNQPQHF.

This rearrangement joins TRBV7-2 to TRBJ2-3; D is possibly TRBD1 (5 bases). This CDR3 contains 13 residues. V was clipped by 6 bases and J by 1 base, with 8 bases between them. Germline V gene data show CDR1 as SGHTA and CDR2 as FQGNSA. CDR3 sequence (DNA): TGTGCCAGCAGGAGCAGGGGCACAGATACGCAGTATTTT. Translating it yields CASRSRGTDTQYF.

The J gene is TRBJ2-1, the V gene TRBV10-3; TRBD2 aligns across 10 bases. V gave up 10 bases and J gave up 8 bases; unmatched junction bases: 14. This CDR3 contains 15 residues. The germline V gene encodes CDR1 ENHRY and CDR2 SYGVKD. The CDR3 DNA reads as TGTGCCAGCAAGGCTGTGGGAGCGGGAGGGGATGAGCAGTTCTTC. Translation: CASKAVGAGGDEQFF.

V usage is TRBV6-5 and J usage is TRBJ1-1; the D is unclear. Germline CDR1 is MNHEY and CDR2 is SVGAGI. CDR3 length equals 12 residues. The V end lost 5 bases, the J end lost 11 bases, and 15 bases lay between the germline ends. The DNA for the CDR3 is TGTGCCAGCAGTCTTTCGGGGAGCGAGGCTTTCTTT. It is translated as CASSLSGSEAFF.

The chain couples TRBV7-8 to TRBJ1-4; unclear D gene. The germline V and J ends were trimmed by 0 bases and 6 bases, with 11 bases remaining between them. Germline V gene lookup returns CDR1 SGHVS and CDR2 FQNEAQ. The CDR3 loop spans 15 amino acids. CDR3 loop: CASSLAGYGYEKLFF. In DNA, the CDR3 is TGTGCCAGCAGCTTAGCTGGATACGGGTATGAAAAACTGTTTTTT.

The chain carries TRBV7-2 and TRBJ2-1, with D possibly being TRBD1 (6 bases). V lost 6 bases to trimming and J lost 3 bases, with 15 bases between them. CDR3 size: 15 residues. CDR1 SGHTA and CDR2 FQGNSA come from the germline V gene. The CDR3 loop reads CASRETGPRYNEQFF. The CDR3 coding sequence is TGTGCCAGCAGGGAGACAGGACCACGCTACAATGAGCAGTTCTTC.

V and J are TRBV7-8 and TRBJ1-5; 10 positions match TRBD1. The CDR3 has 16 amino acids. CDR1 and CDR2 (germline): SGHVS, FQNEAQ. The J segment lost 5 bases and the V segment lost 5 bases, leaving 9 bases of the junction unmatched. The CDR3 protein is CASSERQGAQDQPQHF. CDR3 DNA sequence: TGTGCCAGCAGCGAACGACAGGGGGCGCAGGATCAGCCCCAGCATTTT.

This chain joins TRBV5-1 and TRBJ2-5, with TRBD1 as a possible D gene (6 bases). The end of the DNA aligns better with TRBJ2-7, so the J call may be wrong. This CDR3 comprises 13 residues. The germline V gene has CDR1 SGHRS and CDR2 YFSETQ. In nucleotides, the CDR3 is TGCGCCAGCGCCGGGACACCTAACTACGAGCAGTACTTC. Its translation is CASAGTPNYEQYF.

This clone appeared a few times. J is TRBJ1-3 and V is TRBV5-1; the D is unclear. V dropped 3 bases and J dropped 1 base, with 14 bases sitting between them. The germline V gene has CDR1 SGHRS and CDR2 YFSETQ. There are 16 residues in the CDR3. CDR3 coding DNA: TGCGCCAGCAGCTCCCTACCCGGCGGGTCTGGAAACACCATATATTTT. Translating it yields CASSSLPGGSGNTIYF.

The chain employs TRBV7-6 and TRBJ2-6, with TRBD1 matching 7 bases. After removal of 3 bases from V and 2 bases from J, the junction contained 10 bases not matched to a gene. Germline CDR1 is SGHVS and CDR2 is FNYEAQ. This CDR3 spans 18 amino acids. The CDR3 DNA follows: TGTGCCAGCAGCTTCCGGACAGGATTGGCCCCTGGGGCCAACGTCCTGACTTTC. Protein sequence: CASSFRTGLAPGANVLTF. The variable domain in full, with the rest retrieved from reference TRBV7-6 and TRBJ2-6, is GAGVSQSPRYKVTKRGQDVALRCDPISGHVSLYWYRQALGQGPEFLTYFNYEAQQDKSGLPNDRFSAERPEGSISTLTIQRTEQRDSAMYRCASSFRTGLAPGANVLTFGAGSRLTVL.

The chain links TRBV5-6 to TRBJ2-5; tentative D call: TRBD1 (5 bases). The length of the CDR3 is 13 residues. Germline V gives CDR1 SGHDT, CDR2 YYEEEE. V gave up 0 bases and J gave up 2 bases, with 5 bases separating them. CDR3 in amino acids: CASSLDRQETQYF. As DNA, the CDR3 is TGTGCCAGCAGCTTGGACAGGCAAGAGACCCAGTACTTC.

This chain joins TRBV2 and TRBJ2-5; no clear D. Trimming took 2 bases from V and 7 from J, leaving 8 bases between them. This CDR3 comprises 12 residues. The germline CDR1 and CDR2 sequences are SNHLY and FYNNEI. The CDR3 loop reads CASSETGSTQYF. CDR3 nucleotides: TGTGCCAGCAGTGAAACCGGGTCGACCCAGTACTTC.

The V and J genes are TRBV7-9 and TRBJ2-1, with 10 bases aligning to TRBD1. This CDR3 spans 15 amino acids. Trimming at V came to 5 bases and at J to 6 bases, leaving 7 bases not matched to a gene. Germline V CDR1 and CDR2: SEHNR, FQNEAQ (reference sequence). The CDR3 DNA follows: TGTGCCAGCAGCCGAACCGGGACAGGGGTCAATGAGCAGTTCTTC. Translated, it gives CASSRTGTGVNEQFF.

The V gene is TRBV9, the J gene TRBJ2-1; weak D call: TRBD2 (6 bases). CDR3 size: 17 residues. Germline CDR1 is SGDLS and CDR2 is YYNGEE. Deletions cut 4 bases from V and 5 bases from J, with 22 bases between. CDR3 bases: TGTGCCAGCAGCCCGGGACTTCAGCCCCCGAAGGACAATGAGCAGTTCTTC. It yields the protein CASSPGLQPPKDNEQFF.

Regarding this clone: The germline gene is not matched at one end of the junction; a read error may be the cause. J is TRBJ2-5 and V is TRBV7-9; a weak D match, TRBD2 (6 bases). The CDR3 consists of 18 residues. CDR1 is SEHNR and CDR2 is FQNEAQ in the germline V gene (reference sequence). CDR3 loop: CSSTIPARGSATFETQYF. The CDR3 region has the DNA TGTTCCAGCACCATTCCGGCGCGGGGCAGCGCTACATTTGAGACCCAGTACTTC.

J is TRBJ2-3 and V is TRBV18, with D unresolved. Trimming pared 8 bases from V and 0 bases from J, leaving 9 bases between. Germline CDR1 and CDR2: KGHSH and LQKENI. The CDR3 loop spans 13 amino acids. The CDR3 spells CASLRVSTDTQYF. CDR3 nucleotides: TGTGCCAGCCTACGGGTTAGCACAGATACGCAGTATTTT.

CDR3 amino acids: CASSLPGQRETGELFF. The DNA of the CDR3 is TGTGCCAGCAGCTTACCGGGCCAGCGGGAGACCGGGGAGCTGTTTTTT. This chain uses TRBV7-9 with TRBJ2-2; 8 positions agree with TRBD2. V gave up 2 bases and J gave up 5 bases; unmatched junction bases: 7. The CDR3 spans 16 residues. Germline assignment: CDR1 SEHNR and CDR2 FQNEAQ (reference sequence).

The chain employs TRBV4-3 and TRBJ2-4; a weak D match, TRBD2 (5 bases). V lost 0 bases, J lost 1 base, and 16 bases lay in between. Germline-derived CDR1 and CDR2 are LGHNA and YSLEER. The CDR3 has 18 residues. The CDR3 here is CASSQDLGLRGAKNIQYF. The CDR3 bases are TGCGCCAGCAGCCAAGATCTTGGGCTCCGAGGGGCCAAAAACATTCAGTACTTC.

This chain connects TRBV2 to TRBJ1-6, with a possible D match to TRBD1 (6 bases). From germline, CDR1 is SNHLY and CDR2 FYNNEI. V was pared by 8 bases and J by 5 bases, with 7 bases between. This CDR3 contains 12 residues. CDR3 residues: CASRQDNSPLHF. The CDR3 nucleotides are TGTGCCAGCCGACAGGATAATTCACCCCTCCACTTT.